This T cell receptor beta chain was found in a study of breast tumors, draining lymph nodes, adjacent tissues listed by TCRdb under 2016. Turning to the overall study: Breast cancer patients provided tumor, adjacent nontumor tissue and axillary lymph nodes, and the study compared the TCR beta repertoires across these three sources. The study was designed to assess the relationships and possible T-cell exchange between tumor, surrounding tissue and draining lymph node repertoires in human breast cancer. What the research found in general, with its limitations: Rather than being directly demonstrated, the conclusion that tumor T cells originate in lymph nodes was presented as consistent with a hypothesis. Tumor and nontumor tissue repertoires were significantly more similar in luminal-like than in basal-like breast cancer. The data were considered consistent with the idea that most tumor T cells come from the lymph node and then expand in tumor tissue. Tumors showed preferential V and J gene usage, and their T-cell repertoire diversity fell below that of lymph nodes yet above that of nontumor tissue.

The CDR3 starts with the cysteine, ends with the phenylalanine, and has 13 residues. Just CDR3 DNA is preserved here, 39 bases in frame from base 1. V and J are truncated by 3 bases and 2 bases respectively, leaving an intervening sequence of 8 bases. This clonotype was found many times. It has no known antigen specificity. Base qualities are not provided; no much larger clone lies one nucleotide away. The axillary draining lymph nodes of breast cancer patients were the source of the lymph node samples. Sequencing relied on an Illumina HiSeq 2000. TCR beta chain libraries were generated by multiplex PCR amplification. High-throughput sequencing was used to analyze the amplified TCR beta chain products. TCRdb reworked the public reads: Q25 trimming with fastp, MiXCR clone assembly, productive beta chains retained. Every distinct CDR3 protein forms one entry, paired with its most common genes and DNA. The sample has around 120,000 distinct CDR3 sequences on record, nearly 20% of them singletons. The ten largest account for roughly 3.5% of the sample.

This clonotype was obtained from a female donor with breast cancer. Some clones in this sample may be carry-over from other donors' samples. The sequencing input was axillary lymph node tissue. Rearrangement joined TRBV12-3 or TRBV12-4 to TRBJ2-7; TRBD2 is perhaps the D gene, given 5 matching bases. The CDR3 reads CASSFASTYEQYF. The sequenced DNA is TGTGCCAGCAGTTTCGCTAGCACCTACGAGCAGTACTTC.